The 3 T cell receptor beta chains given below trace back to one sample, sequenced in a study of human T cells and chemical hapten exposure (dated by TCRdb to 2020 to 2022). Preparation of the library involved RACE. The sample was run on a NextSeq 500. TCRdb passed the public sequencing reads through fastp at Q25 and MiXCR, retaining productive beta sequences. Identical CDR3 protein sequences are pooled into one entry, listed with their most common genes and DNA. Counted in this sample were 300,000 to 350,000 distinct CDR3 sequences; under 8% of them appeared once. The ten largest clones represent 8.4% of the sample. The meaning of the sample's time point label: patch test 1, 2 weeks after DPC sensitization. The treatment or condition label here, explained by the study, means: therapeutic diphenylcyclopropenone sensitization with weekly scalp DPC. The source was whole blood, collected in connection with sensitization to the hapten diphenylcyclopropenone (DPC). Receptors originate from a woman under 30 with alopecia areata. Some clones in this sample may be carry-over from other donors' samples.

This clonotype was seen a handful of times. This rearrangement joins TRBV7-8 to TRBJ2-2; D might be TRBD1 or TRBD2, each matching 6 bases. The CDR3 is made up of 14 amino acids. Trimming shortened V by 8 bases and J by 1 base, and 11 bases separated the two germline ends. Germline V lookup: CDR1 SGHVS, CDR2 FQNEAQ. The CDR3 loop is CASGRGLNTGELFF. The CDR3 DNA reads TGTGCCAGCGGACGGGGGCTGAACACCGGGGAGCTGTTTTTT.

This clonotype has ten or more counts. The chain recombines TRBV4-2 with TRBJ2-1, with 7 bases aligning to TRBD1. The trim removed 0 bases at V and 4 bases at J, leaving 6 bases unmatched. The CDR3 is 16 residues long. Germline CDR1 and CDR2: LGHNA and YNFKEQ. DNA for the CDR3: TGTGCCAGCAGCCAAGAAAGGGGGCTTCAGTACAATGAGCAGTTCTTC. Translation: CASSQERGLQYNEQFF.

This clonotype was detected only a few times. The rearrangement links TRBV7-9 to TRBJ2-3; D possibly corresponds to TRBD2 (7 bases). V was cut by 7 bases and J by 2 bases, with 19 bases left in between. The CDR3 spans 16 residues. In germline, CDR1 is SEHNR, CDR2 FQNEAQ (reference sequence). For the CDR3, the DNA is TGTGCCAGCATCCCAAGAGGGGGGGCAACCACAGATACGCAGTATTTT. Encoded protein: CASIPRGGATTDTQYF.